This section outlines one T cell receptor beta chain sequence together with its context. Its binding antigen is unknown. Per-base qualities were not stored, and no clone one base away is much larger. The collaborating institutions used their own protocols to collect whole blood in K2EDTA tubes. For TCRbeta analysis, collaborators shipped samples in one of three forms: frozen whole blood, isolated PBMCs, or DNA extracted from either of those sample types. The data derive from a study of blood T cell repertoires in COVID-19 (dated by TCRdb to between 2020 and 2021). Turning to the overall study: Samples from collaborators originated in the United States, Italy and Spain and spanned both the acute and convalescent phases of COVID-19. The sample metadata nearly always contained a de-identified subject ID, COVID-19 status, age in years and sex. The prospective study material was composed of cDNA or gDNA derived from T cells, B-cell-depleted T cells, or PBMCs. Samples came from the ongoing ImmuneRACE study (first 160 participants) plus 1,254 subjects from 6 global collaborators. The repertoires were released in a freely available public database intended as a resource for research on the immune response to SARS-CoV-2. Where available, HLA class I and class II types were taken from metadata supplied by the sample provider and were not determined by assay-based typing. The dataset comprised deeply sampled blood TCRbeta repertoires from subjects exposed to, actively infected with, or recovered from COVID-19. Points the paper makes about the study in general: Clinical and demographic metadata were provided uncurated, with the amount varying by source and participant.

The immunoSEQ Assay, a bias-controlled multiplex PCR, was used to amplify TCRbeta CDR3 regions from genomic DNA. In the paper's pipeline: The number of nucleated cells in each sample was estimated from the amplification of reference gene primers within the assay. To quantify the absolute abundance of each unique TCRbeta CDR3 rearrangement, sequence reads were collapsed and filtered. For each sample, productive Simpson clonality was calculated as the square root of Simpson's diversity index over productive rearrangements. TCRdb's version of the immuneACCESS table is confined to in-frame rearrangements and falls short of the full clone set. An unresolved V gene accounts for under half of the shortfall where checked; the remainder is of unknown origin. The DNA gave D and trimming, while V, J and clone size come from that table. This sample is represented by a few hundred thousand clones; approximately 82% of them were singletons. 1% to 1.5% of the sample goes to the ten largest clones.

Germline trimming amounts to 2 bases on V and 6 bases on J, with 7 as the count of junction bases outside the gene matches. The germline V gene gives CDR1 as SGHRS and CDR2 as YFSETQ. The CDR3 numbers 16 residues from cysteine through phenylalanine. Only the CDR3 part of the read is kept: 48 bases, read in frame from the first base. Sample: peripheral blood. This receptor chain uses TRBV5-1 and TRBJ1-4, with TRBD1 identical over 10 junction bases. The clonotype was recovered from a woman aged 45-65 years with acute or convalescent COVID-19. The CDR3 corresponds to CASSFIPGTGDEKLFF. The DNA is TGCGCCAGCAGCTTTATTCCCGGGACAGGGGATGAAAAACTGTTTTTT.